The present T cell receptor beta chain was sequenced within a study of blood T cell repertoires in COVID-19. With 4 bases removed from V and 7 bases from J, the gap between germline ends came to 11 bases. CDR3 length equals 13 residues. Germline assignment: CDR1 SGHTA and CDR2 FQGNSA. In terms of age and location, participants ranged from about 18 to 100 years and lived in around 22 US areas. Participants' own reports of clinical history determined their cohort assignment. Authors' methods: Estimated nucleated cell counts came from reference gene primer amplification. Profiling relied on immunoSEQ multiplex PCR, and the TCRdb table lists in-frame clones only, not all of them. The V and J calls and clone size were taken over from that table, and D and trimming were inferred from the DNA. The top ten clones hold roughly 15% of a sample with a few hundred thousand clones, 88% of them seen once.

The sequence was obtained from a woman aged 50 to 65 with acute COVID-19. The V call is TRBV7-2, the J call TRBJ2-1; unclear D gene. The sample consisted of PBMCs or T cells enriched from blood (not recorded which). CDR3 nucleotides: TGTGCCAGCAGCTCCACTTTTAGTAATGAGCAGTTCTTC. Translating gives CASSSTFSNEQFF.